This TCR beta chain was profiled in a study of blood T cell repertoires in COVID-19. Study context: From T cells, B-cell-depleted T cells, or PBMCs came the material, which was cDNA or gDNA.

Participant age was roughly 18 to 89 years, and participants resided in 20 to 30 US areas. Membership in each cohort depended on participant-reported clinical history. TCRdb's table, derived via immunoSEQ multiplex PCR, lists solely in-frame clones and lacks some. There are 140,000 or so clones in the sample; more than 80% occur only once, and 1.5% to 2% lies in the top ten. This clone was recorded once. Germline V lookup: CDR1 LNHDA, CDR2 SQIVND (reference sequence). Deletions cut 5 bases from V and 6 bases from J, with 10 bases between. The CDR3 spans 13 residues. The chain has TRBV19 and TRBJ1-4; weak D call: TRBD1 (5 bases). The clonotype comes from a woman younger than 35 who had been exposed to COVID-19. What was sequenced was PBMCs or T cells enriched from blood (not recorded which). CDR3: CASSRRADEKLFF. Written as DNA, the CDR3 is TGTGCCAGTAGTCGCAGGGCTGATGAAAAACTGTTTTTT.